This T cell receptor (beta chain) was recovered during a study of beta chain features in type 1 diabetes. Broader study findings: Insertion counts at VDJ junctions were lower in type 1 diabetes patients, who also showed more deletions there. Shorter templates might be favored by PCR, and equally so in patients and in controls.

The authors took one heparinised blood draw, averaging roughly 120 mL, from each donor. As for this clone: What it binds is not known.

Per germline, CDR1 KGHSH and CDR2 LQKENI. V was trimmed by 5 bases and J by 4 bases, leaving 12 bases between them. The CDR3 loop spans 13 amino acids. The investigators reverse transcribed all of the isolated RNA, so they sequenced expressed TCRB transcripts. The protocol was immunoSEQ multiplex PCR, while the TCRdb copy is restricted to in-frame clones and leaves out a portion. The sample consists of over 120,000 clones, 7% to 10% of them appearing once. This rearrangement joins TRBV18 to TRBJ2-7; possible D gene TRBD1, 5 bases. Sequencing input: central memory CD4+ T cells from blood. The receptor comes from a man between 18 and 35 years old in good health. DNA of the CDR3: TGTGCCAGCTCAAAAGACAGACCATACGAGCAGTACTTC. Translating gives CASSKDRPYEQYF.